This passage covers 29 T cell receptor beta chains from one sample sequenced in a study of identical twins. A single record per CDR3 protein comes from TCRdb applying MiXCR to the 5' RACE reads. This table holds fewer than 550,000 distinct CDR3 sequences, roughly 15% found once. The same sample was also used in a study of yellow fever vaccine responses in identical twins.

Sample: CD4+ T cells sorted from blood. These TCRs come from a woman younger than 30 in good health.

This CDR3 reads CASSLASGRAGDTQYF. Here the CDR3 DNA reads TGTGCCAGCAGCTTAGCTAGCGGGAGGGCCGGTGATACGCAGTATTTT. This chain joins TRBV7-6 and TRBJ2-3, with TRBD2 matching 11 bases. The V segment lost 0 bases and the J segment 6 bases; nucleotides outside the gene matches: 5. The CDR3 extends over 16 amino acids. From germline, CDR1 is SGHVS and CDR2 FNYEAQ.

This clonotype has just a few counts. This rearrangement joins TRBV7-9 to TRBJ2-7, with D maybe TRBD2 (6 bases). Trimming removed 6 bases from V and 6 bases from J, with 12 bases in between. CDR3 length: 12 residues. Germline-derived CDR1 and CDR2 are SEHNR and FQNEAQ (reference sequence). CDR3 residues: CASSPTSREQYF. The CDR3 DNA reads TGTGCCAGCAGTCCAACTAGCCGCGAGCAGTACTTC.

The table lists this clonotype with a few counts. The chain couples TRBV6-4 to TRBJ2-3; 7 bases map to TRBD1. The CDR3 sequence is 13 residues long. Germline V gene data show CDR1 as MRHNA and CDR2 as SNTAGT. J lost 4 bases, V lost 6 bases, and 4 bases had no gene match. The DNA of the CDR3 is TGTGCCAGCAGGGGAACAGGGGCAGATACGCAGTATTTT. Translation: CASRGTGADTQYF.

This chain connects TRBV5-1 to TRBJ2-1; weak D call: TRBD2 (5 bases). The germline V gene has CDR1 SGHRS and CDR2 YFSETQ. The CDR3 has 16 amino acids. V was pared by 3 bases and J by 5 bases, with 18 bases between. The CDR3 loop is CASSYGEGGYHNEQFF. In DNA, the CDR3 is TGCGCCAGCAGCTACGGCGAGGGCGGGTACCACAATGAGCAGTTCTTC.

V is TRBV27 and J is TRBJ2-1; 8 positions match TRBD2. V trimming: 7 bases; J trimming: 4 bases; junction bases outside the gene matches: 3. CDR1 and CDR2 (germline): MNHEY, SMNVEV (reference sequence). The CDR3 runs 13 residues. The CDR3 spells CASIKRGYNEQFF. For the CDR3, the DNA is TGTGCCAGCATCAAGCGGGGGTACAATGAGCAGTTCTTC.

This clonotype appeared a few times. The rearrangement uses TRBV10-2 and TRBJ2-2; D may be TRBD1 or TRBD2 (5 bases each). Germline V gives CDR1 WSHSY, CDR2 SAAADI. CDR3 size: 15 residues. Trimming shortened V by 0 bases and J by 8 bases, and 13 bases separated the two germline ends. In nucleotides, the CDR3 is TGCGCCAGCAGTGAGTCGTGGGGACCGCGGGGGGAGCTGTTTTTT. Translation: CASSESWGPRGELFF.

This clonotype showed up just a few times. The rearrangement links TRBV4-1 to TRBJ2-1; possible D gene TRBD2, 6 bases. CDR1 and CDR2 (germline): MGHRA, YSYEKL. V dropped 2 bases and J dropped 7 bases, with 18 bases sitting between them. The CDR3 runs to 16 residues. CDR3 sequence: CASSQSSTGLGNEQFF. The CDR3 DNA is TGCGCCAGCAGCCAATCTTCAACGGGACTCGGGAATGAGCAGTTCTTC.

The CDR3 sequence: CASSFSIDRVAYGYTF. The DNA for the CDR3 is TGTGCCAGCAGTTTTTCCATTGACAGGGTTGCCTATGGCTACACCTTC. The gene calls are TRBV27 and TRBJ1-2, with 7 bases lining up with TRBD1. Trimming cost V 3 bases and J 4 bases; bases outside gene matches: 11. This CDR3 contains 16 residues. Germline V gives CDR1 MNHEY, CDR2 SMNVEV (reference sequence).

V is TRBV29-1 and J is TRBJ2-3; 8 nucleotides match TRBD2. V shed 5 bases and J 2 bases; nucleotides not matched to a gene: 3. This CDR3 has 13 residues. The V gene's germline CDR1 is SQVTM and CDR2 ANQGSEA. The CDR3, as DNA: TGCAGCGTTATAGCGGGGAACACAGATACGCAGTATTTT. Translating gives CSVIAGNTDTQYF.

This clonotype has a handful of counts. CDR3 DNA: TGTGCCAGCAGTCCTCGGACTAGCGTAAATGAGCAGTTCTTC. Its protein product is CASSPRTSVNEQFF. J is TRBJ2-1 and V is TRBV12-3 or TRBV12-4; 9 bases align to TRBD2. The CDR3 covers 14 residues. After removal of 5 bases from V and 7 bases from J, the junction contained 6 bases not matched to a gene.

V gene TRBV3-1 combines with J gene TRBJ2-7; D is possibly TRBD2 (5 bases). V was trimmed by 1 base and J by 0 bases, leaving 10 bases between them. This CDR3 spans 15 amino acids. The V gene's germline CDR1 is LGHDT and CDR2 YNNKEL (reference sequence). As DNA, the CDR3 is TGTGCCAGCAGCCAAGGTAAAGGGAGCTCCTACGAGCAGTACGTC. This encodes CASSQGKGSSYEQYV.

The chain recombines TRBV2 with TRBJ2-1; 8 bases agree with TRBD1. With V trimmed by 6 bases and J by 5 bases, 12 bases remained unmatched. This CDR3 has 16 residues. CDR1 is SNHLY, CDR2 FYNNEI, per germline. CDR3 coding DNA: TGTGCCAGCAGAACGCAGGGGGCCCAAACGAACAATGAGCAGTTCTTC. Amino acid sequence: CASRTQGAQTNNEQFF.

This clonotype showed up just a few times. In DNA, the CDR3 is TGTGCCAGCAGCTTTTTCATAAACCCCTACGAGCAGTACGTC. It translates to CASSFFINPYEQYV. This chain joins TRBV3-1 and TRBJ2-7, with D uncertain. This CDR3 has 14 amino acids. The ends were cut back, 5 bases at V and 2 bases at J, with 13 bases in the middle. The germline CDR1 and CDR2 sequences are LGHDT and YNNKEL (reference sequence).

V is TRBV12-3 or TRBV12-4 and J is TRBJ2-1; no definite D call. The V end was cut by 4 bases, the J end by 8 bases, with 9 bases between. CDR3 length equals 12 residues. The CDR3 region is CASSSRPHEQFF. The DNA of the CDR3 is TGTGCCAGCAGTTCCCGACCCCATGAGCAGTTCTTC.

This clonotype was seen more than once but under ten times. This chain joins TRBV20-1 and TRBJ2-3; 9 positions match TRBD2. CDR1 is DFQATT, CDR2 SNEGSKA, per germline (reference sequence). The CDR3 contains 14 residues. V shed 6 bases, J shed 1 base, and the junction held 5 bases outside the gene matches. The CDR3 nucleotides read TGCAGTGCAAGACCTAGCGGGGGCACAGATACGCAGTATTTT. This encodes CSARPSGGTDTQYF.

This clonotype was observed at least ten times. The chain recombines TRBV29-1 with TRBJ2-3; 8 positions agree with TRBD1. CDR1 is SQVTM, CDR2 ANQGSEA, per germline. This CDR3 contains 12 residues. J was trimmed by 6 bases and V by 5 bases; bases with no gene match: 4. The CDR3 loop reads CSVSGQVDTQYF. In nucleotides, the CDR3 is TGCAGCGTTTCGGGACAGGTGGATACGCAGTATTTT.

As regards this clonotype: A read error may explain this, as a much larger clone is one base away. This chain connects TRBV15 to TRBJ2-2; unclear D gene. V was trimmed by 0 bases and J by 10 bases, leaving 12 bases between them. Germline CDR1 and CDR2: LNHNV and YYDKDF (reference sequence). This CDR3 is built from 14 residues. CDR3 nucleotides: TGTGCCACCAGCAGAGATATTGGGAACGTGGAGCTGTTTTTT. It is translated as CATSRDIGNVELFF.

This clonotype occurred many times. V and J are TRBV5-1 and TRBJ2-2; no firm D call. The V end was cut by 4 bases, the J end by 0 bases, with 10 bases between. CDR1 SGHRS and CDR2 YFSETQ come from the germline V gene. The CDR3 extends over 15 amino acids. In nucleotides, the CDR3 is TGCGCCAGCAGCATAGGAGAGACGAACACCGGGGAGCTGTTTTTT. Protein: CASSIGETNTGELFF.

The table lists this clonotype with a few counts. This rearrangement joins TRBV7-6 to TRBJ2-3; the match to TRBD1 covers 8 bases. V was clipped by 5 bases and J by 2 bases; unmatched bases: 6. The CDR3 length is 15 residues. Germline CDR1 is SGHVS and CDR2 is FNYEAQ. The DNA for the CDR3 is TGTGCCAGCAGCATTCAGACAGGGGCCACAGATACGCAGTATTTT. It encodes CASSIQTGATDTQYF.

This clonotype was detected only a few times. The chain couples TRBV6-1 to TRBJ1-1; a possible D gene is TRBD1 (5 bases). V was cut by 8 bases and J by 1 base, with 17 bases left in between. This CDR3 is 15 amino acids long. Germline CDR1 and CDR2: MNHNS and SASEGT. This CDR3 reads CASCRVWGENTEAFF. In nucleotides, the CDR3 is TGTGCCAGCTGCCGGGTATGGGGGGAGAACACTGAAGCTTTCTTT.

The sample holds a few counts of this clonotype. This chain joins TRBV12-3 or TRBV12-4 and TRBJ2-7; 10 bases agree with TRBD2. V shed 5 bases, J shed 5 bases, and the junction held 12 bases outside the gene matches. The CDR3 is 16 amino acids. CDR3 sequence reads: CASSTQPSGSIHEQYF. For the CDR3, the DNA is TGTGCCAGCAGTACCCAGCCTAGCGGGAGCATCCACGAGCAGTACTTC.

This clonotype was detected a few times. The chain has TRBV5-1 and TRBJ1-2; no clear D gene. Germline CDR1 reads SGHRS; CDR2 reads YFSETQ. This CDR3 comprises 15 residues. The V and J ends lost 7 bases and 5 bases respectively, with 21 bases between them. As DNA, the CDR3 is TGCGCCAGCCGGGAACAGCCCCGGACCGAATATGGCTACACCTTC. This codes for CASREQPRTEYGYTF.

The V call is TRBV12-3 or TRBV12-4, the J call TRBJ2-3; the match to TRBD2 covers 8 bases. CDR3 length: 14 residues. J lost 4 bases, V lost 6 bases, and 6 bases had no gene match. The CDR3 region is CASSIGRASDTQYF. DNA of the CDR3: TGTGCCAGCAGCATCGGGAGGGCGTCAGATACGCAGTATTTT.

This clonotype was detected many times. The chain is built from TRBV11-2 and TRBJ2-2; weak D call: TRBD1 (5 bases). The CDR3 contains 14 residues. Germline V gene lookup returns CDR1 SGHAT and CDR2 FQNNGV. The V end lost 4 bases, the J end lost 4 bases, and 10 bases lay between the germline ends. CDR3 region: CASSSPRATGELFF. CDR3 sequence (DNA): TGTGCCAGCAGCTCTCCCAGGGCCACCGGGGAGCTGTTTTTT.

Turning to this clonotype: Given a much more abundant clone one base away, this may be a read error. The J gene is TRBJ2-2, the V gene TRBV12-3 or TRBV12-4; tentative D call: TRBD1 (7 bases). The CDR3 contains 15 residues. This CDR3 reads CASSPGTATTGGLFF. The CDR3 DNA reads TGTGCCAGCAGTCCCGGGACAGCAACCACCGGGGGGCTGTTTTTT.

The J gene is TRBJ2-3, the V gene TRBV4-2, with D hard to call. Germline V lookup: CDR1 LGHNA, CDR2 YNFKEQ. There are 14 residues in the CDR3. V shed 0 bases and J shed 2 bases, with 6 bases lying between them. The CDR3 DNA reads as TGTGCCAGCAGCCAAGAAAAGCTCACAGATACGCAGTATTTT. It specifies CASSQEKLTDTQYF.

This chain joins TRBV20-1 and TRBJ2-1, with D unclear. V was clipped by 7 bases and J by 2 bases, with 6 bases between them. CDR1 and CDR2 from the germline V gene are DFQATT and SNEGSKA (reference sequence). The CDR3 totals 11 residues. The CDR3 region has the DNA TGCAGTGTGGAGCCCTACAATGAGCAGTTCTTC. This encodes CSVEPYNEQFF.

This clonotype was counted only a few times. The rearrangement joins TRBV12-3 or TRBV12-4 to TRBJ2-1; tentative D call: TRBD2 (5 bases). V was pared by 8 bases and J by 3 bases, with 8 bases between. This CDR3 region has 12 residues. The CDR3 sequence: CASGEFYNEQFF. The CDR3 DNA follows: TGTGCCAGCGGGGAGTTCTACAATGAGCAGTTCTTC.

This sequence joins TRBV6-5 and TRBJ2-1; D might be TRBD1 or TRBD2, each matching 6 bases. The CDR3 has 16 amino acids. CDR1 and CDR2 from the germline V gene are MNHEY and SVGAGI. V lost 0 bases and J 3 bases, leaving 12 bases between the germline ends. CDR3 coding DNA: TGTGCCAGCAGTTACTCGGGGGGCTCCGTCTACAATGAGCAGTTCTTC. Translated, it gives CASSYSGGSVYNEQFF.